This TCR beta chain was documented in a study of cytomegalovirus exposure and HLA in healthy donors. PCR was performed using 60 Vbeta and 13 Jbeta primers. Method: immunoSEQ multiplex PCR; TCRdb's copy keeps in-frame clones and lacks some. The table records tens of thousands of clones, about 81% of them present only once. The study, taken as a whole, reports: In vitro checks showed that a few CMV-associated chains really do target CMV antigens.

The CDR3 sequence is 15 residues long. Germline V gene data show CDR1 as LNHDA and CDR2 as SQIVND (reference sequence). V lost 6 bases, J lost 6 bases, and 9 bases stayed unmatched. This clone was seen a handful of times. Antigen: not known. This receptor was identified in a woman in her forties in good health and CMV-seronegative. This chain connects TRBV19 to TRBJ2-1, with TRBD1 identical over 9 bases. Specimen: PBMCs. CDR3 loop: CASSPGQGRFNEQFF. CDR3 DNA sequence: TGTGCCAGTAGCCCGGGACAGGGTAGGTTCAATGAGCAGTTCTTC.